This TCR beta chain stems from a study of T cell changes during pregnancy in multiple sclerosis. This clone was counted once. Profiling relied on immunoSEQ multiplex PCR, and the TCRdb table lists in-frame clones only, not all of them. The data hold 40,000 to 45,000 clones, with about 88% observed a single time. This receptor was obtained from a female donor with multiple sclerosis, enrolled in a pregnancy study. The sequences come from CD4+ T cells from peripheral blood mononuclear cells, collected in the first trimester of pregnancy.

The CDR3 DNA reads as TGCGCCAGCAGCTTAGGGGGCACGGGCGGGTACGAGCAGTACTTC. This codes for CASSLGGTGGYEQYF. The chain uses TRBV10-1 and TRBJ2-7, with TRBD1 identical over 7 bases. V shed 6 bases, J shed 4 bases, and the junction held 12 bases outside the gene matches. The CDR3 has 15 amino acids. CDR1 is WNHNN and CDR2 is SYGVQD in the germline V gene (reference sequence).